This T cell receptor beta chain was recorded in a study of blood T cells in healthy people across ages. Regarding the study as a whole: Since the PBMCs were unsorted, naive and antigen-experienced cells could not be conclusively compared. A roughly linear fall in TCR beta diversity per million T cells was seen with increasing age.

With a J-beta primer mix and a sample-barcoded 5' primer, a second PCR ran about 6 to 11 cycles. TCRdb reprocessed the 5' RACE reads via MiXCR and lists one record per CDR3 protein. The repertoire consists of around 1.5 million distinct CDR3 sequences, with roughly 32% occurring once and the leading ten covering 11%. This CDR3 spans 16 amino acids. The V and J ends lost 4 bases and 5 bases, in that order; junction bases with no gene match: 11. The germline CDR1 and CDR2 sequences are SGHNT and YYREEE (reference sequence). In its sample, this clonotype was seen a few times. As yet, its antigen is unknown. In each sample, at least 6.5 million PBMCs were isolated.

This clonotype originated in a woman in her 30s in good health. The chain links TRBV5-4 to TRBJ2-3; 9 positions agree with TRBD2. Sequencing was performed on blood. The CDR3 here is CASSPGRAGGGDTQYF. The CDR3 DNA reads TGTGCCAGCAGCCCCGGACGAGCGGGAGGTGGAGATACGCAGTATTTT.